The 22 T cell receptor beta chains listed next were all sequenced from one sample in a study of response to subunit inactivated influenza vaccine. TCRdb re-derived calls from the RT-PCR reads in MiXCR, one entry per CDR3 protein. The sample carries some 480,000 distinct CDR3 sequences, 11% recorded once. The material was PBMCs from blood, obtained roughly 6 weeks after vaccination. The source of these receptors is a man aged 45-65 years who received an inactivated influenza vaccine.

This clonotype was detected a few times. V usage is TRBV28 and J usage is TRBJ1-2, with D possibly being TRBD1 (5 bases). The CDR3 consists of 12 residues. The germline V gene has CDR1 MDHEN and CDR2 SYDVKM. Trimming left V 4 bases short and J 7 bases short, with 10 bases between. CDR3 DNA sequence: TGTGCCAGCAGTTACGCGGGGACTGGCTACACCTTC. Residues: CASSYAGTGYTF.

The chain joins TRBV20-1 to TRBJ2-3; TRBD2 matches 12 bases. The CDR3 extends over 19 amino acids. Germline V gene lookup returns CDR1 DFQATT and CDR2 SNEGSKA (reference sequence). V lost 0 bases to trimming and J lost 3 bases; unmatched junction nucleotides: 13. CDR3 bases: TGCAGTGCTAGAGACCGCCTAGCGGGGGGGCTCTTACGGACAGATACGCAGTATTTT. It codes for CSARDRLAGGLLRTDTQYF.

In its sample, this clonotype was seen many times. This CDR3 reads CASSLGQHLYGYTF. CDR3 DNA sequence: TGTGCCAGCAGTTTGGGACAGCACCTCTATGGCTACACCTTC. The V and J genes are TRBV12-3 or TRBV12-4 and TRBJ1-2; 7 bases are a match to TRBD1. The CDR3 covers 14 residues. The V segment lost 3 bases and the J segment 4 bases; nucleotides outside the gene matches: 5.

This clonotype was observed a few times. The rearrangement joins TRBV5-5 to TRBJ1-5; TRBD1 is a possible D gene (5 bases). The V gene lost 1 base and the J gene lost 6 bases, with 11 bases spanning the gap. Germline loops: CDR1 SGHKS, CDR2 YYEKEE (reference sequence). The CDR3 length is 14 residues. CDR3 DNA sequence: TGTGCCAGCAGCTTGTGGCAGGGTGGTCAGCCCCAGCATTTT. Translation: CASSLWQGGQPQHF.

This clonotype has only one observation. The chain combines TRBV6-5 with TRBJ2-7; 7 bases are shared with TRBD2. Trimming at V came to 1 base and at J to 8 bases, leaving 11 bases not matched to a gene. Germline V gene data show CDR1 as MNHEY and CDR2 as SVGAGI. This CDR3 is 15 amino acids long. In DNA, the CDR3 is TGTGCCAGCAGTTACTTGACTAGCCGGCCAAGGAAGCAGTACTTC. This codes for CASSYLTSRPRKQYF.

V is TRBV12-3 or TRBV12-4 and J is TRBJ1-2; D not resolved. The ends were cut back, 0 bases at V and 2 bases at J, with 7 bases in the middle. The CDR3 spans 14 residues. CDR3 protein: CASSLAYGNYGYTF. CDR3 DNA sequence: TGTGCCAGCAGTTTAGCGTACGGGAACTATGGCTACACCTTC.

The table lists this clonotype with a few counts. The chain is built from TRBV28 and TRBJ2-3; TRBD1 agrees at 9 bases. V gave up 2 bases and J gave up 5 bases; unmatched junction bases: 8. The CDR3 totals 16 residues. CDR1 MDHEN and CDR2 SYDVKM come from the germline V gene. The CDR3 sequence is CASSLRYRGLGDTQYF. The CDR3 nucleotides are TGTGCCAGCAGTTTACGATACAGGGGGCTGGGAGATACGCAGTATTTT.

This clonotype showed up just a few times. The J gene is TRBJ1-3, the V gene TRBV28; a possible D gene is TRBD1 (6 bases). The germline V gene has CDR1 MDHEN and CDR2 SYDVKM. The CDR3 spans 16 residues. V was pared by 2 bases and J by 4 bases, with 15 bases between. The CDR3 nucleotides read TGTGCCAGCAGTTTACAACCACAGGGTCTCGGAAACACCATATATTTT. Amino acids: CASSLQPQGLGNTIYF.

The chain links TRBV5-1 to TRBJ2-7, with D possibly TRBD2 on 7 matching bases. The V end was cut by 0 bases, the J end by 4 bases, with 14 bases between. From germline, CDR1 is SGHRS and CDR2 YFSETQ. The CDR3 extends over 15 amino acids. CDR3 in amino acids: CASSLVGGAGYEQYF. The CDR3, as DNA: TGCGCCAGCAGCTTGGTTGGGGGGGCAGGATACGAGCAGTACTTC.

This clonotype has ten or more counts. The junction shows a germline mismatch at one end, possibly a read error. The CDR3 reads CASSLAPSGEAQYF. As DNA, the CDR3 is TGTGCCAGCAGTTTAGCTCCCAGTGGAGAGGCCCAGTACTTC. The chain uses TRBV12-3 or TRBV12-4 and TRBJ2-5; D gene uncertain. The length of the CDR3 is 14 residues.

This clonotype has a handful of counts. The V gene is TRBV7-2, the J gene TRBJ2-7, with D tentatively TRBD1 (5 bases). V shed 2 bases and J shed 4 bases, with 9 bases lying between them. This CDR3 is built from 13 residues. Germline loops: CDR1 SGHTA, CDR2 FQGNSA. CDR3: CASSLNRQYEQYF. The CDR3 DNA is TGTGCCAGCAGCTTAAACAGGCAGTACGAGCAGTACTTC. The full variable domain, completed using reference TRBV7-2 and TRBJ2-7, is GAGVSQSPSNKVTEKGKDVELRCDPISGHTALYWYRQSLGQGLEFLIYFQGNSAPDKSGLPSDRFSAERTGGSVSTLTIQRTQQEDSAVYLCASSLNRQYEQYFGPGTRLTVT.

V gene TRBV29-1 combines with J gene TRBJ2-1; either TRBD1 or TRBD2 may fit D (7 bases each). Germline CDR1 and CDR2: SQVTM and ANQGSEA. The CDR3 consists of 13 residues. Trimming cost V 5 bases and J 7 bases, with 15 bases left between them. This CDR3 reads CSVNSQGGNEQFF. CDR3 bases: TGCAGCGTTAACTCTCAGGGGGGGAATGAGCAGTTCTTC.

This clonotype appeared many times. The CDR3 region is CSVEAGGKTQYF. In DNA form, the CDR3 reads TGCAGCGTTGAGGCAGGGGGCAAGACCCAGTACTTC. The chain joins TRBV29-1 to TRBJ2-5; 8 bases align to TRBD1. The J segment lost 6 bases and the V segment lost 3 bases, leaving 3 bases of the junction unmatched. The germline V gene has CDR1 SQVTM and CDR2 ANQGSEA. This CDR3 is 12 amino acids long.

CDR3 sequence: CASSVSGGYEQYF. CDR3 nucleotides: TGTGCCAGCAGTGTTTCAGGGGGATACGAGCAGTACTTC. The rearrangement links TRBV6-1 to TRBJ2-7; TRBD1 aligns across 7 bases. Germline V CDR1 and CDR2: MNHNS, SASEGT. V was pared by 4 bases and J by 4 bases, with 4 bases of the junction left unmatched. There are 13 residues in the CDR3.

This clonotype showed up just a few times. The chain links TRBV10-3 to TRBJ1-4, with a possible D match to TRBD1 (6 bases). The CDR3 totals 14 residues. V shed 6 bases and J shed 7 bases, with 15 bases lying between them. The germline V gene encodes CDR1 ENHRY and CDR2 SYGVKD. The CDR3 here is CAIRPDQGPEKLFF. Here the CDR3 DNA reads TGTGCCATCAGACCCGACCAGGGGCCTGAAAAACTGTTTTTT.

Only a few counts were recorded for this clonotype. This sequence joins TRBV21-1 and TRBJ2-7; the tabulated D call, TRBD1, remains unverified against the DNA. TRBV21-1 is a known pseudogene. This CDR3 is 12 amino acids long. CDR3: CASRKQGNEQYF. For the CDR3, the DNA is TGTGCCAGCAGAAAACAGGGGAACGAGCAGTACTTC.

The chain recombines TRBV7-6 with TRBJ2-1; D is unresolved. Per the germline V gene, CDR1 is SGHVS and CDR2 is FNYEAQ. This CDR3 region has 11 residues. The ends were cut back, 8 bases at V and 1 base at J, with 3 bases in the middle. The CDR3 DNA reads as TGTGCCAGCGGGTCCTACAATGAGCAGTTCTTC. Its translation is CASGSYNEQFF. The variable domain in full, with the rest retrieved from reference TRBV7-6 and TRBJ2-1, is GAGVSQSPRYKVTKRGQDVALRCDPISGHVSLYWYRQALGQGPEFLTYFNYEAQQDKSGLPNDRFSAERPEGSISTLTIQRTEQRDSAMYRCASGSYNEQFFGPGTRLTVL.

This clonotype was recorded many times. The V call is TRBV12-3 or TRBV12-4, the J call TRBJ1-5; a possible D gene is TRBD1 (5 bases). This CDR3 region has 15 residues. The V end lost 6 bases, the J end lost 4 bases, and 16 bases lay between the germline ends. CDR3 sequence reads: CASRGGVHGNQPQHF. Written as DNA, the CDR3 is TGTGCCAGCAGGGGAGGGGTTCATGGGAATCAGCCCCAGCATTTT.

J is TRBJ1-1 and V is TRBV7-2; D is uncertain. The CDR3 length is 13 residues. Germline assignment: CDR1 SGHTA and CDR2 FQGNSA. V was shortened by 6 bases and J by 4 bases, with 12 bases between the two germline ends. CDR3 sequence: CASSHQPGTEAFF. CDR3 nucleotides: TGTGCCAGCAGTCACCAACCTGGCACTGAAGCTTTCTTT.

This clonotype has just a few counts. The chain combines TRBV12-3 or TRBV12-4 with TRBJ1-2, with D uncertain. The CDR3 is 14 residues long. Trimming took 4 bases from V and 2 from J, leaving 11 bases between them. As DNA, the CDR3 is TGTGCCAGCAGTTCCGCCGGACCGAACTATGGCTACACCTTC. Translated, it gives CASSSAGPNYGYTF.

At least ten counts were recorded for this clonotype. The rearrangement uses TRBV10-3 and TRBJ2-4; D may be TRBD1 (7 bases). CDR1 ENHRY and CDR2 SYGVKD come from the germline V gene. The CDR3 has 16 amino acids. Between the trimmed V and J ends, which lost 0 bases and 4 bases, there was a span of 13 bases. The CDR3 coding sequence is TGTGCCATCAGTGAGTCGGTCGGGGGACAGAAAAACATTCAGTACTTC. Residues: CAISESVGGQKNIQYF.

This clonotype was seen a few times. J is TRBJ2-7 and V is TRBV12-3 or TRBV12-4; 10 nucleotides agree with TRBD1. The V segment lost 1 base and the J segment 7 bases; nucleotides outside the gene matches: 7. The CDR3 sequence is 15 residues long. CDR3 region: CASSLGDDRGREQYF. The CDR3 nucleotides read TGTGCCAGCAGTTTAGGAGACGACAGGGGGCGTGAGCAGTACTTC.